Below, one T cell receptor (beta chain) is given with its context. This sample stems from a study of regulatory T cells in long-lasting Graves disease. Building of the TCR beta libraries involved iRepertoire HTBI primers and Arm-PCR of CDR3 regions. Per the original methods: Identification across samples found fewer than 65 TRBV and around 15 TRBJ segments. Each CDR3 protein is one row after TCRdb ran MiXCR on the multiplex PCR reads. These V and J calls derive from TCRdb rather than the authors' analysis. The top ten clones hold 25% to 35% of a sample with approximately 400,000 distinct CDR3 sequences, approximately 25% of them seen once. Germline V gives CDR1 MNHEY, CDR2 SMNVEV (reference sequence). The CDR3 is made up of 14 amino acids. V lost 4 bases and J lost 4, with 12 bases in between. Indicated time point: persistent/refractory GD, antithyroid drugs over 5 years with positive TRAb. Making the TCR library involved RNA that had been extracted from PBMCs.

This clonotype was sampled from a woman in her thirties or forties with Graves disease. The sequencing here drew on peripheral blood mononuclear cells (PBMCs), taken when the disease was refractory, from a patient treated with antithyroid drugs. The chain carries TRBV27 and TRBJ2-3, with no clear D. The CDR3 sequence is CASSWGGEADTQYF. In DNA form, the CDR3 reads TGTGCCAGCAGTTGGGGTGGCGAGGCAGATACGCAGTATTTT.